The following is a T cell receptor (beta chain) sequence with its context. This record belongs to a study of PD-1 blockade in classical Hodgkin lymphoma. About the research overall: Patients got intravenous nivolumab 3 mg/kg every 2 weeks.

Each and every patient relapsed after autologous stem cell transplantation, and patients got differing brentuximab vedotin exposure. Looked up from germline, CDR1 is KGHSH and CDR2 is LQKENI. The length of the CDR3 is 13 residues. V lost 2 bases and J lost 8, with 7 bases in between. TCRdb's copy holds only in-frame clones and misses some; the assay was immunoSEQ multiplex PCR. The sample records around 65,000 clones, 75% to 90% being singletons. The chain combines TRBV18 with TRBJ1-6; D ambiguous. Specimen: peripheral blood mononuclear cells (PBMCs), collected at baseline. This TCR derives from a human donor with classical Hodgkin lymphoma. This CDR3 reads CASSPISDSPLHF. The CDR3 DNA follows: TGTGCCAGCTCACCAATTTCCGATTCACCCCTCCACTTT.